A selection of T cell receptor beta chains follows, all from one sample in a study of cytomegalovirus exposure and HLA in healthy donors. This table comes from immunoSEQ multiplex PCR, and its TCRdb copy is limited to in-frame clones, with some not included. The sample lists some 290,000 clones; approximately 88% were seen once. Material for sequencing was PBMCs. These receptor sequences come from a man aged 25-45 years in good health and CMV-seronegative. The CDR3 runs from the conserved cysteine through the conserved F or W. Each record gives: clone size, J gene, V gene, CDR3 protein. Expanded clones get a size class; other rows say once, few or many, or leave the size out.

. | TRBJ1-1 | TRBV6-5 | CASRTHFAMNTEAFF
. | TRBJ1-2 | TRBV19 | CASRMGGRGYGYTF
. | TRBJ2-1 | TRBV12-5 | CASGLEMSYNEQFF
. | TRBJ1-2 | TRBV19 | CASREVGAPSYTF
. | TRBJ1-6 | TRBV4-1 | CASSQGGKGISSPLHF
. | TRBJ2-3 | TRBV5-1 | CASSSEGEPPTDTQYF
. | TRBJ2-1 | TRBV6-5 | CASSTGYNEQFF
. | TRBJ1-6 | TRBV27 | CASSLTGSSYNSPLHF
. | TRBJ2-3 | TRBV19 | CASSSRDSFTDTQYF
once | TRBJ2-1 | TRBV27 | CATSLTSGGALGNEQFF
once | TRBJ2-7 | TRBV5-1 | CASSAGQGDAYEQYF
. | TRBJ1-2 | TRBV19 | CASRRDRGGYGYTF
. | TRBJ2-7 | TRBV4-2 | CASSQDNYSYEQYF
. | TRBJ1-5 | TRBV5-4 | CASSTLAGPQHF
. | TRBJ2-4 | TRBV6-6 | CASNNRGAAKNIQYF
. | TRBJ1-2 | TRBV4-3 | CASSQGNRGDYGYTF
. | TRBJ1-2 | TRBV14 | CASSHGTEQFYGYTF
. | TRBJ1-1 | TRBV11-2 | CASSLDQALNTEAFF
. | TRBJ1-1 | TRBV6-5 | CASSYSRTGPREAFF
few | TRBJ1-6 | TRBV2 | CASSAQGIRSPLHF
. | TRBJ2-3 | TRBV18 | CASSPRTASPSTDTQYF
. | TRBJ2-7 | TRBV18 | CASSRGWGQIYEQYF
. | TRBJ2-3 | TRBV19 | CASSIEGRSSTDTQYF
few | TRBJ1-6 | TRBV7-9 | CASSFGREHNSPLHF
. | TRBJ2-2 | TRBV5-1 | CASSLGGLAVNTGELFF
. | TRBJ2-3 | TRBV6-5 | CASSYDRGDTQYF
. | TRBJ1-1 | TRBV5-8 | CASSLGQGTAMNTEAFF
. | TRBJ1-2 | TRBV6-5 | CASSLGLTLDYGYTF
. | TRBJ2-7 | TRBV27 | CASGLNYEQYF
. | TRBJ2-5 | TRBV5-4 | CASSLVGGGARETQYF
. | TRBJ2-2 | TRBV6-1 | CASRLGELFF
once | TRBJ2-2 | TRBV29-1 | CSVAGTNTGELFF
. | TRBJ1-1 | TRBV20-1 | CSARSYTEAFF
. | TRBJ2-7 | TRBV2 | CASLGLGPRHSYEQYF
. | TRBJ1-1 | TRBV6-6 | CASRDGQKNTEAFF
. | TRBJ2-2 | TRBV18 | CASSANRDKNTGELFF
. | TRBJ2-6 | TRBV25-1 | CASSEFRVSGANVLTF
. | TRBJ2-7 | TRBV12-5 | CASGSGQGALEQYF
. | TRBJ1-1 | TRBV7-9 | CASSQVGGGTEAFF
once | TRBJ1-1 | TRBV7-6 | CASSMTVNTEAFF
. | TRBJ2-1 | TRBV7-6 | CASSLPGQGYNEQFF
. | TRBJ2-5 | TRBV7-2 | CASSPDRRGETQYF
. | TRBJ1-1 | TRBV4-3 | CASSQDYRHPNTEAFF
. | TRBJ1-2 | TRBV5-5 | CASSLKRSYQRSGGYTF
. | TRBJ1-1 | TRBV29-1 | CSAETVNTEAFF
. | TRBJ1-1 | TRBV7-8 | CATATQRPMNTEAFF
. | TRBJ1-1 | TRBV10-3 | CAISESEESTEAFF
. | TRBJ1-6 | TRBV5-6 | CASSFRYSYNSPLHF
. | TRBJ1-5 | TRBV6-1 | CASSERRGQGDNQPQHF
. | TRBJ2-5 | TRBV25-1 | CASSEYRGGVETQYF
. | TRBJ2-1 | TRBV9 | CASSRGQGTFNEQFF
once | TRBJ1-1 | TRBV6-6 | CASSYSEGNTEAFF
. | TRBJ2-3 | TRBV4-3 | CASSQAPTDTQYF
. | TRBJ2-5 | TRBV5-1 | CASSWPTGTIQETQYF
once | TRBJ1-6 | TRBV5-1 | CASSRDRMMAPLHF